The sequence of this T cell receptor (beta chain) was determined in a study of shared clonotypes between healthy human individuals (dated by TCRdb to 2019 to 2021). With respect to the entire study: A couple of women and a few men aged 18 to 49 years were included in the cohort. The study deeply sequenced blood TCR repertoires of several healthy adults to estimate repertoire size and the extent of clonotype sharing between individuals. Between about 0.94 and 8.9 billion PBMCs per donor were obtained by leukapheresis. For each donor, CD4 naive and CD4 memory were each run on three plates, CD8 naive on two plates, and CD8 memory on one plate. Different laboratories and diverse techniques were used to prepare libraries and sequence TCR repertoires, to increase sequencing depth and limit assay-specific biases. Broad study findings and their caveats: Sampling was limited to blood, and TCR repertoires in tissue likely differ from TCR repertoires in blood. Across four donors, approximately 4.9% of naive CD4, roughly 3.5% of naive CD8, around 2.1% of memory CD4, and approximately 0.4% of memory CD8 clonotypes were shared. Because the study included a small number of donors, the genetic and exposure-history diversity represented was limited. Even with the large sequencing depth, rarefaction of the sorted-subset datasets indicated that sequencing was incomplete. Compared with non-shared clonotypes, the clonotypes found in all four sorted-subset donors had higher generation probabilities. Based on pairwise subsampling, the degree of clonotype sharing among donors was expected to be affected by sequencing depth. Naive subsets generally had larger estimated clonotype richness than memory subsets did.

As to this clone: Its antigen is unknown. No per-base quality is available; no much larger clone lies one base away.

TCR CDR3 regions were amplified from genomic DNA by multiplex PCR using the deep immunoSEQ assay. Genomic DNA extracted from each cell subset was distributed evenly over all wells of several immunoSEQ 96-well plates, and each plate served as one replicate. For sorted subsets, each replicate PCR was loaded with 150 to 250 ng genomic DNA, equivalent to 30,000 or so T cell genomes. Purified libraries were quantified with a Qubit 3.0 fluorometer, sized on a Bioanalyzer 2100, and re-quantified with the KAPA Library Quantification kit. Every immunoSEQ 96-well plate was sequenced on a separate single-read 150-cycle Illumina NextSeq 550 flow cell. As for how the authors treated the data: The immunoSEQ output contained only junctional sequences without quality scores, so filtering could not match that applied to full-length reads. Sequences were annotated with PyIR, a Python wrapper for IgBLAST v1.9, and V/J genes and CDR3 were assigned using IMGT germline references. Reads with weak V/J assignments (E-value above 1e-6), missing CDR3, stop codons, out-of-frame junctions, or ambiguous translated residues were removed. V3J clonotypes were defined by identical inferred V gene, J gene, and CDR3 amino acid sequence. The percentage overlap between two repertoires was calculated by dividing the number of shared unique clonotypes by the size of the smaller repertoire. Repertoire richness was assessed with RTK rarefaction, the Chao1 estimator, and Recon v2.1 estimates of unobserved clonotypes. For all TCRbeta clonotypes obtained by the gDNA method from a few donors, generation probabilities were computed with OLGA. TCRdb retrieved this table from immuneACCESS and kept in-frame rearrangements only. Not all clones are present; in checked studies, unresolved V genes account for under half, and no reason is known for the remainder. D and trimming were read from the DNA, whereas the V and J calls and clone size are those reported in that table. Here the sample has roughly 320,000 clones; roughly 84% occur a single time. The top ten constitute roughly 17% of the sample.

The donors were healthy, HIV-negative adults with no recently reported acute infections or vaccinations. Every donor was a Caucasian adult residing in Nashville, Tennessee, USA. CD8 memory samples combined magnetically selected CD45RO+ cells with CCR7-negative CD45RA+ effector memory (TemRA) cells. Blood was obtained by leukapheresis, after which PBMCs were separated by Ficoll-Histopaque density gradient centrifugation and cryopreserved in liquid nitrogen vapor phase. Purity and quantity of every magnetically sorted T cell population were checked by analytical flow cytometry. Genomic DNA was isolated from every sorted fraction and measured by UV absorbance on a Nanodrop 2000c. The clonotype comes from a man aged 18-30 years in good health. Sequenced sample: memory CD8+ T cells sorted from blood. The sample's cell subset or site, from its label and the paper: CD45RO+ cells pooled with CCR7-negative TemRA cells.

The bases read TGTGCCAGCAGCCCTATAGAAGCAGGGAGGGTGACCCAGTACTTC. It translates to CASSPIEAGRVTQYF. Recombination connected TRBV5-8 to TRBJ2-5, and 7 junctional nucleotides match TRBD2. Here V drops 4 bases and J drops 7 bases, and the junction holds 13 bases not matched to any gene. From the germline V gene, CDR1 is SGHTS and CDR2 is YDEGEE. There are 15 amino acids in the CDR3, from cysteine to phenylalanine inclusive. The DNA shown is the 45-base CDR3, in frame from base 1. Outside the CDR3, residues come from the reference TRBV5-8 and TRBJ2-5 proteins, so the full variable domain is: EAGVTQSPTHLIKTRGQQATLRCSPISGHTSVYWYQQALGLGLQFLLWYDEGEERNRGNFPPRFSGRQFPNYSSELNVNALELEDSALYLCASSPIEAGRVTQYFGPGTRLLVL.